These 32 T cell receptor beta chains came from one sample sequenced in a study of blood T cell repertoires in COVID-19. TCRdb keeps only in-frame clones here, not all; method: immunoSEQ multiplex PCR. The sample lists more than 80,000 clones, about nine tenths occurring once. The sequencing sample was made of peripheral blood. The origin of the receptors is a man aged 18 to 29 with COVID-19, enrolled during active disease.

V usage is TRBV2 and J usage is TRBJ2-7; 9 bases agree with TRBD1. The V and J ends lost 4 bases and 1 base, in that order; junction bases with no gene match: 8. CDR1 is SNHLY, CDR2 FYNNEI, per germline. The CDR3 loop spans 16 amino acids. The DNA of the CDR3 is TGTGCCAGCAGTGGAATCTCCGGGACAGGGTCCTACGAGCAGTACTTC. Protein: CASSGISGTGSYEQYF.

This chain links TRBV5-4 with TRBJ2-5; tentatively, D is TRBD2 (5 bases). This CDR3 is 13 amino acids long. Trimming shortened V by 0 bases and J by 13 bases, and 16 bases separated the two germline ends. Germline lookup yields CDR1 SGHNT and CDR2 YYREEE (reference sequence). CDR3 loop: CASSLDRTESRYF. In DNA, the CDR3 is TGTGCCAGCAGCTTGGACCGGACTGAGTCTCGGTACTTC.

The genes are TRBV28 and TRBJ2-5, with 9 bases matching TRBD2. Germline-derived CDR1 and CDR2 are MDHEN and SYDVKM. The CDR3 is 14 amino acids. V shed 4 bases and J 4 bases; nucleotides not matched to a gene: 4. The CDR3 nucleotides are TGTGCCAGCAGTTCAACGGGACTAGCAGAGACCCAGTACTTC. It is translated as CASSSTGLAETQYF.

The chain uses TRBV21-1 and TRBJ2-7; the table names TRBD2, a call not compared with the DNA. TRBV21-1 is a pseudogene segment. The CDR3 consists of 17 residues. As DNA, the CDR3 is TGTGCCAGCAGCAAAATCCAAGAACCCCACTTAAACTACGAGCAGTACTTC. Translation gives CASSKIQEPHLNYEQYF.

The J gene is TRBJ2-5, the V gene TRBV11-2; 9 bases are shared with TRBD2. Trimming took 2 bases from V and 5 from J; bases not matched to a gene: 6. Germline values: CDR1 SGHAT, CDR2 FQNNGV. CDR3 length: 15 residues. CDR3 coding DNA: TGTGCCAGCAGCTTATCCCTAGCGGGAAAGGAGACCCAGTACTTC. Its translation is CASSLSLAGKETQYF.

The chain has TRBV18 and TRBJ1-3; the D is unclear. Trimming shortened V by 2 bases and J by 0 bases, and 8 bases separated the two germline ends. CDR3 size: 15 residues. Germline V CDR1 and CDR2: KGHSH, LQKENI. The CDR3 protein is CASSPTASSGNTIYF. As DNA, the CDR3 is TGTGCCAGCTCACCAACCGCGTCCTCTGGAAACACCATATATTTT.

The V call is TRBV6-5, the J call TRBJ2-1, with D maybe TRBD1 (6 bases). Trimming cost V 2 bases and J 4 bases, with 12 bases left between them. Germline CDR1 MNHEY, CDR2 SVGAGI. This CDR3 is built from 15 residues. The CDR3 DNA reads TGTGCCAGCAGTTACCTCGCAGGGGATTACAATGAGCAGTTCTTC. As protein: CASSYLAGDYNEQFF.

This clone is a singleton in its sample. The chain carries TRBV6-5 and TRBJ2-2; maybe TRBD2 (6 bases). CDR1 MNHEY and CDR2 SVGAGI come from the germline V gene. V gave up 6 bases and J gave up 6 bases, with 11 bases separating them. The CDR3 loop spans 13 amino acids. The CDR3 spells CASSRRESGELFF. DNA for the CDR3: TGTGCCAGCAGCAGACGGGAGTCCGGGGAGCTGTTTTTT.

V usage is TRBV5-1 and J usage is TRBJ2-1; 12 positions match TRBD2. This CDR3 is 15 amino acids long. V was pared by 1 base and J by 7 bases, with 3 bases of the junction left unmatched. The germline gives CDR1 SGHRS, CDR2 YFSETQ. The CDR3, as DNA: TGCGCCAGCAGCTTGAAACTAGCGGGAGGAAATGAGCAGTTCTTC. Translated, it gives CASSLKLAGGNEQFF.

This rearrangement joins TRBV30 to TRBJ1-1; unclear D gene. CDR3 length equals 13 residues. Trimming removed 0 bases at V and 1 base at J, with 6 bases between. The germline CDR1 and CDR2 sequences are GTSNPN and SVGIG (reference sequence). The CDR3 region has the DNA TGTGCCTGGAGTGTCAGACAGAACACTGAAGCTTTCTTT. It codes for CAWSVRQNTEAFF.

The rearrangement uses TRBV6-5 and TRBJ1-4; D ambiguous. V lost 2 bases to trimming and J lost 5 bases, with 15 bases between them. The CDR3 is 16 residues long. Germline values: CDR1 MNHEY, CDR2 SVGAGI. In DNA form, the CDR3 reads TGTGCCAGCAGTTACAGAATCGGGAGGAGGAATGAAAAACTGTTTTTT. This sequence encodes CASSYRIGRRNEKLFF.

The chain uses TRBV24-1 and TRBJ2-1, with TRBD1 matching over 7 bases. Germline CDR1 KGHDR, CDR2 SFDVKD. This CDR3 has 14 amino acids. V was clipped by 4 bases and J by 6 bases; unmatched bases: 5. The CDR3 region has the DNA TGTGCCACCAGTGAGGACAGGACTGGCAATGAGCAGTTCTTC. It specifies CATSEDRTGNEQFF.

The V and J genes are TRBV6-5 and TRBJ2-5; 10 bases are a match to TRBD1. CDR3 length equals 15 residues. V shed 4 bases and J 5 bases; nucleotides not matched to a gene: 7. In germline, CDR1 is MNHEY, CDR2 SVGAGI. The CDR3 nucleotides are TGTGCCAGCAGTTCCGGACAGGGGGAGTTGGAGACCCAGTACTTC. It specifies CASSSGQGELETQYF.

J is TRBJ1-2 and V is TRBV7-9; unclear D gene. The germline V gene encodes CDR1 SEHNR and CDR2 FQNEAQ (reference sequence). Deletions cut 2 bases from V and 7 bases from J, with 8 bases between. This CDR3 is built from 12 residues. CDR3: CASSLLTGGYTF. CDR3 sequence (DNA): TGTGCCAGCAGCTTATTGACTGGTGGCTACACCTTC.

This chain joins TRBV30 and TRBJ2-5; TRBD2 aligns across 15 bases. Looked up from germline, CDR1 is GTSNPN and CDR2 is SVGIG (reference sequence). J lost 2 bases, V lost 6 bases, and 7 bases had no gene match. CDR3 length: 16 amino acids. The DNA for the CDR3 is TGTGCCTGCGGGACTAGCGGGAGGATAGGACAAGAGACCCAGTACTTC. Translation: CACGTSGRIGQETQYF.

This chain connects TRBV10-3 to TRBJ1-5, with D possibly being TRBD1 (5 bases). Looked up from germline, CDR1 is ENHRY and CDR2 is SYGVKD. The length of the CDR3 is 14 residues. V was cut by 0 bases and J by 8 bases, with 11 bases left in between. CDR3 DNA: TGTGCCATCAGTGAGTCTTGGGGGGGTGAGCCCCAGCATTTT. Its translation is CAISESWGGEPQHF.

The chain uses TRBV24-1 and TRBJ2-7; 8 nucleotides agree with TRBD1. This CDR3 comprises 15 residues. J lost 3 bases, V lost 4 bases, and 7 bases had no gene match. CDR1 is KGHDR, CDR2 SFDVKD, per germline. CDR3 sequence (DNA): TGTGCCACCAGTGACCCCGGGACAGGCTTCTACGAGCAGTACTTC. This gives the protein CATSDPGTGFYEQYF.

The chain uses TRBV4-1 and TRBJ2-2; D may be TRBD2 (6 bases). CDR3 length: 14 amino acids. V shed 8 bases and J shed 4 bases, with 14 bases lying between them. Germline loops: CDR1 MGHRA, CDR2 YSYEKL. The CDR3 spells CASGSGRGTGELFF. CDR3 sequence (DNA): TGCGCCAGCGGCTCGGGGCGGGGCACCGGGGAGCTGTTTTTT.

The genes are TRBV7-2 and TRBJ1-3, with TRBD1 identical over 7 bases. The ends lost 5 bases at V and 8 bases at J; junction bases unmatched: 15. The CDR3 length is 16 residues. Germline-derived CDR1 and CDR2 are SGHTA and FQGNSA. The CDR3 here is CASSLQLNTGEDTIYF. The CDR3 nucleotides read TGTGCCAGCAGCCTTCAGCTTAATACAGGGGAGGACACCATATATTTT.

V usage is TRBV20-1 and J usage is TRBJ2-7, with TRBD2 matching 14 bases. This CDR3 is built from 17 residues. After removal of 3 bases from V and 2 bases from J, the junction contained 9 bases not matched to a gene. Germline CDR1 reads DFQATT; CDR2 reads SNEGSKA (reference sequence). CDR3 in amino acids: CSASDPGLAGEPYEQYF. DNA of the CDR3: TGCAGTGCTAGTGATCCGGGACTAGCGGGGGAACCCTACGAGCAGTACTTC.

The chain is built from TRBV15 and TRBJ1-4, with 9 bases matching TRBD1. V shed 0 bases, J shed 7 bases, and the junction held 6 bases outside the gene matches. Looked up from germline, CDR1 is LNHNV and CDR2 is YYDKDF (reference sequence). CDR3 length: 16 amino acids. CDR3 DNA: TGTGCCACCAGCAGAGATTTTGGACAGGGGAGTGAAAAACTGTTTTTT. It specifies CATSRDFGQGSEKLFF.

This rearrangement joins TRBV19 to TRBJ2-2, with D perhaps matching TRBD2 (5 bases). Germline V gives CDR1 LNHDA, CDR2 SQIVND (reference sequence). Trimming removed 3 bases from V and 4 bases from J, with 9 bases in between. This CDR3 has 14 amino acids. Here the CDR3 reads CASSINSGTGELFF. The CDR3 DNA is TGTGCCAGTAGTATCAACAGCGGCACCGGGGAGCTGTTTTTT.

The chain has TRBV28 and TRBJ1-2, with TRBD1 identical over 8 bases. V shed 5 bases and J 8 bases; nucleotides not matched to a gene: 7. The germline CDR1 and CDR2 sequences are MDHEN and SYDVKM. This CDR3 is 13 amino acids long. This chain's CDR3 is CASSPGTGWGYTF. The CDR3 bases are TGTGCCAGCAGTCCCGGGACAGGATGGGGCTACACCTTC.

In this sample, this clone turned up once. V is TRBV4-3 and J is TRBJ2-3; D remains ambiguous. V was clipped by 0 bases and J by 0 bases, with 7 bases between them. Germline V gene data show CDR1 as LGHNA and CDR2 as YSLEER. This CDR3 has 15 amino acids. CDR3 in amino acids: CASSQDQTSTDTQYF. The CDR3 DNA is TGCGCCAGCAGCCAAGACCAGACTAGCACAGATACGCAGTATTTT.

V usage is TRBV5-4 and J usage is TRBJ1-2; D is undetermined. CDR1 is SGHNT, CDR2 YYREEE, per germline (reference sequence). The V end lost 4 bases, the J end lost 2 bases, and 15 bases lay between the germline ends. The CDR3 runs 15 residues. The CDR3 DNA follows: TGTGCCAGCAGCCCTCGACTACTAGAGAACTATGGCTACACCTTC. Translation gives CASSPRLLENYGYTF.

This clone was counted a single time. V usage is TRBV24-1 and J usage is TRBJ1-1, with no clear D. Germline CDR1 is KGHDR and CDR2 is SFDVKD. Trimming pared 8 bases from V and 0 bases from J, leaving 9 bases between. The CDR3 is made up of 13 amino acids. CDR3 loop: CATMGELNTEAFF. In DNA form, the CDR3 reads TGTGCCACCATGGGAGAACTGAACACTGAAGCTTTCTTT.

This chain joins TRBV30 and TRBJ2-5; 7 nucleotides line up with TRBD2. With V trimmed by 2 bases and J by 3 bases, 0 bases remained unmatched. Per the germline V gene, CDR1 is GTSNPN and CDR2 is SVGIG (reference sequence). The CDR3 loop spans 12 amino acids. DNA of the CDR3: TGTGCCTGGAGTCGGGGGGAAGAGACCCAGTACTTC. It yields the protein CAWSRGEETQYF.

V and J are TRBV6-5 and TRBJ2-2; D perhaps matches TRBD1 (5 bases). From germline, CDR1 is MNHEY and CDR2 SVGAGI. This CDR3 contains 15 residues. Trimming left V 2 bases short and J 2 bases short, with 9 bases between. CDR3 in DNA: TGTGCCAGCAGTTACAGGCAGGGAAACACCGGGGAGCTGTTTTTT. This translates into CASSYRQGNTGELFF.

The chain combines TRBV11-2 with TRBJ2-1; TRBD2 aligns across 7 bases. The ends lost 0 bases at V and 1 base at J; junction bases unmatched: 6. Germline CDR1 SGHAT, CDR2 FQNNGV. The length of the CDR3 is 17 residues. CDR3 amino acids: CASSLDASGISYNEQFF. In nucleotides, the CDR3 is TGTGCCAGCAGCTTAGACGCTAGCGGAATATCCTACAATGAGCAGTTCTTC.

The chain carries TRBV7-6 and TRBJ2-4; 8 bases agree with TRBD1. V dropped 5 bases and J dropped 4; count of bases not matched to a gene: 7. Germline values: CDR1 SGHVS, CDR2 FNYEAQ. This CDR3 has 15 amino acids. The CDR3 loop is CASSQHGQGKNIQYF. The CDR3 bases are TGTGCCAGCAGCCAACATGGACAGGGAAAAAACATTCAGTACTTC.

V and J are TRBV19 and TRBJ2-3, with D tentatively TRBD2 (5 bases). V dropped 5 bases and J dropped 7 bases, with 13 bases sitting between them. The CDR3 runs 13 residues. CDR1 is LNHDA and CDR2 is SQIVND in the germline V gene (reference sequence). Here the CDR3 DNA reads TGTGCCAGTAGTGCGATGGAGGCGTATACGCAGTATTTT. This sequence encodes CASSAMEAYTQYF.

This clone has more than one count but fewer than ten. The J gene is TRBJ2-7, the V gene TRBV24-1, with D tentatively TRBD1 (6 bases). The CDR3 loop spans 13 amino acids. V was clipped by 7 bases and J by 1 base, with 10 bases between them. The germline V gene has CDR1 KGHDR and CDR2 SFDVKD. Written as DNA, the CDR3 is TGTGCCACCAGAGCCAGGGGTTCCTACGAGCAGTACTTC. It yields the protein CATRARGSYEQYF.